In this sample, the clone carrying this TCR beta chain turned up a few times. Germline loops: CDR1 SGHKS, CDR2 YYEKEE (reference sequence). V dropped 4 bases and J dropped 5 bases, with 10 bases sitting between them. This CDR3 is 12 amino acids long. This record belongs to a study of blood T cell repertoires in COVID-19. Study summary: Acute and convalescent COVID-19 samples came from the United States, Italy and Spain. T cells, B-cell-depleted T cells, or PBMCs supplied cDNA or gDNA.

Followed over time, Seattle patients had been enrolled while infection was active. Authors' analysis steps: Amplifying reference gene primers gave estimates of nucleated cell counts. Here immunoSEQ multiplex PCR was the method, and the copy in TCRdb shows in-frame clones only, minus some. The DNA gave D and trimming, while V, J and clone size come from that table. In the table there are just over 250,000 clones, 80% to 90% of which are singletons. The V and J genes are TRBV5-5 and TRBJ2-7; D uncertain. The receptor was isolated from a woman in her 70s with COVID-19, enrolled during active disease. Sequencing input: peripheral blood. As DNA, the CDR3 is TGTGCCAGCAGCCTCACCTCGGACGAGCAGTACTTC. Translated: CASSLTSDEQYF. The full variable domain, in which reference TRBV5-5 and TRBJ2-7 provide the parts outside the CDR3, is DAGVTQSPTHLIKTRGQQVTLRCSPISGHKSVSWYQQVLGQGPQFIFQYYEKEERGRGNFPDRFSARQFPNYSSELNVNALLLGDSALYLCASSLTSDEQYFGPGTRLTVT.